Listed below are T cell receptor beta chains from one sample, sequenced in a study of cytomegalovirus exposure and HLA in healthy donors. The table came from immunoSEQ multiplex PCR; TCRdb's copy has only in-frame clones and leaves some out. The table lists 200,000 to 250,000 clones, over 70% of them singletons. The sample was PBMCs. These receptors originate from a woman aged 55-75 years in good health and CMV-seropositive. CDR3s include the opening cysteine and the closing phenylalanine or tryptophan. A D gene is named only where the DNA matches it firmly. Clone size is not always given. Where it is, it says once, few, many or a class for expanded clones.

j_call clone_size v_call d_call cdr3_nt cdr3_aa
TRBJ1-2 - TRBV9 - TGTGCCAGCAGCGTAGGTCCGGAGAATGGCTACACCTTC CASSVGPENGYTF
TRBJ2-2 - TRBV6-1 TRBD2 TGTGCCAGCAGTGAGGGGGGGAGAGGGGCCGGGGAGCTGTTTTTT CASSEGGRGAGELFF
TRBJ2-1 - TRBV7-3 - TGTGCCAGCAGCTTAGGTTCGGGACTCAATGAGCAGTTCTTC CASSLGSGLNEQFF
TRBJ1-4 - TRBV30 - TGTGCCTGGAGTGTTCAGGGTGCTAATGAAAAACTGTTTTTT CAWSVQGANEKLFF
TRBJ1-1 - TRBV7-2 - TGTGCCAGCAGCTTAGTAGTCAGGGTGGAAGCTTTCTTT CASSLVVRVEAFF
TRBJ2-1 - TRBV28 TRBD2 TGTGCCAGCAGTTCGGGCGGGGGGACCTACAATGAGCAGTTCTTC CASSSGGGTYNEQFF
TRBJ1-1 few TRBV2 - TGTGCCAGCGAGGGGGACACTGAAGCTTTCTTT CASEGDTEAFF
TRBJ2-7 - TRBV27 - TGTGCCAGCAGTTTAGGAGGCTACGAGCAGTACTTC CASSLGGYEQYF
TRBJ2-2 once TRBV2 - TGTGCCAGCAGTGCGCGGGCCTACACCGGGGAGCTGTTTTTT CASSARAYTGELFF
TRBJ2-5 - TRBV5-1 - TGCGCCAGCAGCGGCAGGGTGTACCAAGAGACCCAGTACTTC CASSGRVYQETQYF
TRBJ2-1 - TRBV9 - TGTGCCAGCAGCCCCGGCTCGGGGATCCATGAGCAGTTCTTC CASSPGSGIHEQFF
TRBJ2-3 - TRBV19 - TGTGCCAGTAGGGCTAGCACAGATACGCAGTATTTT CASRASTDTQYF
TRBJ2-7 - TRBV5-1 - TGCGCCAGCAGCACCCCAGGGAGGTCTAGGTACGAGCAGTACTTC CASSTPGRSRYEQYF
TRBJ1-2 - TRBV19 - TGTGCCAGTAGTATAACTGTAGGAGAGTATGGCTACACCTTC CASSITVGEYGYTF
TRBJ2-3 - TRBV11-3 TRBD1 TGTGCCAGCAGCAGAACCGGGACAGGGCACACAGATACGCAGTATTTT CASSRTGTGHTDTQYF
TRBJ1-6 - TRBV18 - TGTGCCAGCTCACCGGGAGGGGGGGCTTCACCCCTCCACTTT CASSPGGGASPLHF
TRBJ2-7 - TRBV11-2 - TGTGCCAGCAGACCTAGTGGCACAGGGAACTACGAGCAGTACTTC CASRPSGTGNYEQYF
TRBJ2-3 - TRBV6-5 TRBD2 TGTGCCAGCAGTTTGTTGGCTAGCGGGGGCACAGATACGCAGTATTTT CASSLLASGGTDTQYF
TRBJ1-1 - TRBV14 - TGTGCCAGCAGCCACAGGGGGAACACTGAAGCTTTCTTT CASSHRGNTEAFF
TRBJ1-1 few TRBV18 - TGTGCCAGCTCACCAAACAGGGAAAACACTGAAGCTTTCTTT CASSPNRENTEAFF
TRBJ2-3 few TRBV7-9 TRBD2 TGTGCCAGCAGCTTAGATCGAGCGGGGGCGAAGTATTTT CASSLDRAGAKYF
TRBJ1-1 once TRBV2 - TGTGCCAGCAGTAATTTCGGGGGGAACACTGAAGCTTTCTTT CASSNFGGNTEAFF
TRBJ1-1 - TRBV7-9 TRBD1 TGTGCCAGCAGCTTACCGCTCAGGGGGGCCAAGAACACTGAAGCTTTCTTT CASSLPLRGAKNTEAFF
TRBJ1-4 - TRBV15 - TGTGCCACCAGCAGAGTACTCTCCCGAGGTGAAAAACTGTTTTTT CATSRVLSRGEKLFF
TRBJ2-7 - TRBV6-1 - TGTGCCAGCAGTAACAGAGATCAAGAGTACTTC CASSNRDQEYF
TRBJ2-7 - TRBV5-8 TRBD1 TGTGCCAGCAGCCGCCAGGGGGCGGGTTCCTACGAGCAGTACTTC CASSRQGAGSYEQYF
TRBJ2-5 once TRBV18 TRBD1 TGTGCCAGCTCACCACGTCCAGGGACAGGAGAGACCCAGTACTTC CASSPRPGTGETQYF
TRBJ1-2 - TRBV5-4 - TGTGCCAGCAGCTTGGATCGGGGGGCTACTAACTATGGCTACACCTTC CASSLDRGATNYGYTF
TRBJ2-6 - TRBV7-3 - TGTGCCACCCGGGGAAACTCTGGGGCCAACGTCCTGACTTTC CATRGNSGANVLTF
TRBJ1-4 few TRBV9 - TGTGCCAGCAGCGCGTCGGGGGCAACTAATGAAAAACTGTTTTTT CASSASGATNEKLFF
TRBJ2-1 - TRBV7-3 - TGTGCCAGCAGCTCGGACAACGCAAATGAGCAGTTCTTC CASSSDNANEQFF
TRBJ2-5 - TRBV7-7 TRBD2 TGTGCTAGCAGCTTAGGGTCCAGCGGGAGAGGGGAGACCCAGTACTTC CASSLGSSGRGETQYF
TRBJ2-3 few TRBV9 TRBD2 TGTGCCAGCAGCGTAGATAAGGGACTAGCAGGTCGACACACAGATACGCAGTATTTT CASSVDKGLAGRHTDTQYF
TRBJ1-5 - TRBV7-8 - TGTGCCAGCAGGGGGCGGTTCAATCAGCCCCAGCATTTT CASRGRFNQPQHF
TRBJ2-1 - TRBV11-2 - TGTGCCAGCAGCTTAGATGGGGGGAGTGAGCAGTTCTTC CASSLDGGSEQFF
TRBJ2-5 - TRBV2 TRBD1 TGTGCCAGCCACAGGGGGCGGCAAGAGACCCAGTACTTC CASHRGRQETQYF
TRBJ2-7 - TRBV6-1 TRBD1 TGTGCCAGCAGTGAATGGGCCGGGACAGGGGGCTACGAGCAGTACTTC CASSEWAGTGGYEQYF
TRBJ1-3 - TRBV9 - TGTGCCAGCAGCGTAGTTCGCGGCTCTGGAAACACCATATATTTT CASSVVRGSGNTIYF
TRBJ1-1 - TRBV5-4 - TGTGCCACGGTGGGGGGGAACACTGAAGCTTTCTTT CATVGGNTEAFF
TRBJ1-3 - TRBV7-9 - TGTGCCAGCAGCCGGGGAGCTGGAAACACCATATATTTT CASSRGAGNTIYF
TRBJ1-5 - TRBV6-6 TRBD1 TGTGCCAGCAGTAACAGGGGGCGGCTGGGCAATCAGCCCCAGCATTTT CASSNRGRLGNQPQHF
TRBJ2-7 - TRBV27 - TGTGCCAGCAGTTTTCGCAGGGGAGAGTTCTACGAGCAGTACTTC CASSFRRGEFYEQYF
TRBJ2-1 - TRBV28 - TGTGCCAGCAGTTTATCCAGGGGCGATGAGCAGTTCTTC CASSLSRGDEQFF
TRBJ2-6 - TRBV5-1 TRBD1 TGCGCCAGCAGCTTGGGTACAGGGGGTTCTCTCTCTGGGGCCAACGTCCTGACTTTC CASSLGTGGSLSGANVLTF
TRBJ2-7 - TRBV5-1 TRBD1 TGCGCCAGCAGCTTGGACCCAGGGGGCGAGCAGTACTTC CASSLDPGGEQYF
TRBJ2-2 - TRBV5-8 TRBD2 TGTGCCAGCAGCTCATTCTCTAGCGGGATAAACACCGGGGAGCTGTTTTTT CASSSFSSGINTGELFF
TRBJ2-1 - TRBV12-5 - TGTGCTAGTGGTTTGGTAACGCCAGACAATGAGCAGTTCTTC CASGLVTPDNEQFF